This TCR beta chain was captured in a study of blood T cell repertoires in COVID-19. At the level of the study: The origin of the acute and convalescent COVID-19 samples was the United States, Italy and Spain.

This clone was found once. Original methodology: Reference gene primer amplification yielded estimated nucleated cell counts. Profiling relied on immunoSEQ multiplex PCR, and the TCRdb table lists in-frame clones only, not all of them. For V, J and clone size, that table is used; D and trimming come from the DNA. Among 240,000 or so clones listed, nearly 90% were seen once. V was cut by 3 bases and J by 4 bases, with 15 bases left in between. The CDR3 totals 15 residues. Germline loops: CDR1 SEHNR, CDR2 FQNEAQ (reference sequence). This TCR came from a woman in her thirties with acute or convalescent COVID-19. Sequencing was performed on peripheral blood. The J gene is TRBJ2-5, the V gene TRBV7-9; the D gene is possibly TRBD2 (6 bases). The CDR3 spells CASSFPGRRAETQYF. DNA for the CDR3: TGTGCCAGCAGCTTCCCCGGTCGGAGGGCAGAGACCCAGTACTTC.